Below, one T cell receptor beta chain is given with its context. Its antigen is not known. This sample is part of a study of cytomegalovirus exposure and HLA in healthy donors. About the research overall: In terms of ancestry, the Caucasian-associated cluster contained about 80% of the approximately 400 genotyped donors.

Broader study findings: The authors later linked a missense DCLRE1C variant to TCR beta V- and J-gene trimming.

13 Jbeta primers and 60 Vbeta primers were used for the PCR. The repertoire was sequenced with immunoSEQ multiplex PCR; TCRdb's copy has only in-frame clones and lacks some. The table records 70,000 or so clones, roughly four fifths of them present only once. This CDR3 has 12 amino acids. CDR1 and CDR2 (germline): SNHLY, FYNNEI. Trimming took off 3 bases at V and 5 bases at J, with 7 bases between the two ends. The sequencing sample was made of PBMCs. This rearrangement joins TRBV2 to TRBJ2-5, with D perhaps matching TRBD2 (6 bases). This sequence originates from a woman between 55 and 75 years old in good health and CMV-seropositive. DNA of the CDR3: TGTGCCAGCAGTGATCGGGGGGAGACCCAGTACTTC. It is translated as CASSDRGETQYF.